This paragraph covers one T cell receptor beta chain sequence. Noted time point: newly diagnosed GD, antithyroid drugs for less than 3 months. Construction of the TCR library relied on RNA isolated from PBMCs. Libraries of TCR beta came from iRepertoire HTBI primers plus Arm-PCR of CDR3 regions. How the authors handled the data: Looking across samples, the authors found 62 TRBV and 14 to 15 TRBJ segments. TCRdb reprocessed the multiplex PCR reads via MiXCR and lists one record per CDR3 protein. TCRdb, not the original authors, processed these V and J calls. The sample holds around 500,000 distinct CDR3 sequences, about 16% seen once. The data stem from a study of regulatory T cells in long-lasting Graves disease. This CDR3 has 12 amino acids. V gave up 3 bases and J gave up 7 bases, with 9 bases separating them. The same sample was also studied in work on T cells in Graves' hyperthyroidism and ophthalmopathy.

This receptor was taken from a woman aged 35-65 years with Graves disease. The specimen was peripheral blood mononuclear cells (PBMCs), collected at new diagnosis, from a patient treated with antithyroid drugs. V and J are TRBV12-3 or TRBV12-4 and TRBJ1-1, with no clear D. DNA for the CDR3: TGTGCCAGCAGTTTTGCGCTGATTGAAGCTTTCTTT. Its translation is CASSFALIEAFF.